This T cell receptor (beta chain) derives from a study of blood T cell repertoires in COVID-19. On the study more broadly: The samples span acute and convalescent COVID-19 from the United States, Italy and Spain. PBMCs, B-cell-depleted T cells, or T cells provided the cDNA or gDNA that made up the material.

Original processing methods: Reference gene primer amplification in the assay estimated nucleated cell counts. Sequencing used immunoSEQ multiplex PCR; TCRdb keeps in-frame clones, though not all of them. That table is the source of V, J and clone size, and D and trimming were worked out from the DNA. The data contain about 26,000 clones, almost 90% of them seen just once; the ten biggest clones take up around 10%. Germline V gene data show CDR1 as SGDLS and CDR2 as YYNGEE. The J segment lost 5 bases and the V segment lost 4 bases, leaving 14 bases of the junction unmatched. The CDR3 has 18 amino acids.

This chain uses TRBV9 with TRBJ2-2, with TRBD2 matching 10 bases. Source material: peripheral blood. The sequence came from a man between 65 and 80 years old with acute or convalescent COVID-19. The CDR3 nucleotides are TGTGCCAGCAGCCCCTGGGATCTAGCGGGAGTTGGTACCGGGGAGCTGTTTTTT. This translates into CASSPWDLAGVGTGELFF.